The TCR beta chain under discussion was sequenced for a study of shared clonotypes between healthy human individuals. Each sample came from a Caucasian adult donor living in Nashville, Tennessee. Study-level points and caveats: Collection of samples was limited to blood; tissue repertoires likely differ.

The unsorted PBMC replicate PCRs were performed with roughly 280 ng DNA, some 30,000 T cell genomes. Here immunoSEQ multiplex PCR was the method, and the copy in TCRdb shows in-frame clones only, minus some. Of 520,000 or so clones in the sample, approximately 79% were seen once. V dropped 0 bases and J dropped 4 bases, with 12 bases sitting between them. In germline, CDR1 is MNHNS, CDR2 SASEGT. The CDR3 has 15 residues. Comment on this clone: As yet, its antigen is unknown.

The chain links TRBV6-1 to TRBJ1-2, with D possibly being TRBD1 (5 bases). The TCR sequence derives from a woman in her thirties or forties in good health. Some clones in this sample may be carry-over from other donors' samples. Sequencing was performed on PBMCs. CDR3 DNA: TGTGCCAGCAGTGAAGCGCTTCAGGGCCCCTATGGCTACACCTTC. This sequence encodes CASSEALQGPYGYTF.